A single sample gave rise to the 6 T cell receptor beta chains below, sequenced in a study of OX40 agonist ivuxolimab in advanced cancers. The table came from immunoSEQ multiplex PCR; TCRdb's copy has only in-frame clones and leaves some out. The table has tens of thousands of clones, about 91% seen once. The input for sequencing was CD4+ or CD8+ T cells sorted from blood, taken in a trial of the OX40 agonist ivuxolimab. These receptors came from an adult with an advanced solid tumor such as melanoma, head and neck, liver or kidney cancer.

In this sample, this clone turned up once. In the same sample, other DNA sequences code for this CDR3. This sequence joins TRBV18 and TRBJ1-1; tentatively, D is TRBD1 (5 bases). The CDR3 is made up of 13 amino acids. CDR1 is KGHSH and CDR2 is LQKENI in the germline V gene. Trimming stripped 3 bases from V and 1 base from J, with 6 bases between. CDR3 sequence (DNA): TGTGCCAGCTCACCTCAGGGGAACACTGAAGCTTTCTTT. The encoded protein is CASSPQGNTEAFF. The whole variable domain, remainder taken from reference TRBV18 and TRBJ1-1, is NAGVMQNPRHLVRRRGQEARLRCSPMKGHSHVYWYRQLPEEGLKFMVYLQKENIIDESGMPKERFSAEFPKEGPSILRIQQVVRGDSAAYFCASSPQGNTEAFFGQGTRLTVV.

The CDR3 DNA sequence: TGTGCCAGCAGCTTCTCCGGGGGCAATGGCTACACCTTC. The encoded protein is CASSFSGGNGYTF. This chain uses TRBV7-9 with TRBJ1-2; D may be TRBD1 (6 bases). CDR3 size: 13 residues. Trimming cost V 3 bases and J 6 bases, with 11 bases left between them. Germline loops: CDR1 SEHNR, CDR2 FQNEAQ (reference sequence).

V usage is TRBV7-2 and J usage is TRBJ1-2; unclear D gene. CDR3 size: 15 residues. Germline V gives CDR1 SGHTA, CDR2 FQGNSA. V lost 7 bases and J lost 7, with 22 bases in between. The DNA for the CDR3 is TGTGCCAGCAAACATGAGGCAGGCCATGGGATTGGCTACACCTTC. As protein: CASKHEAGHGIGYTF.

The chain recombines TRBV14 with TRBJ1-2, with D possibly TRBD1 on 5 matching bases. This CDR3 spans 13 amino acids. CDR1 is SGHDN, CDR2 FVKESK, per germline. Trimming took 1 base from V and 2 from J, leaving 5 bases between them. CDR3 sequence (DNA): TGTGCCAGCAGCCAAGGACAGAACTATGGCTACACCTTC. Translated: CASSQGQNYGYTF.

The V call is TRBV5-1, the J call TRBJ1-1, with D perhaps matching TRBD1 (5 bases). Per the germline V gene, CDR1 is SGHRS and CDR2 is YFSETQ. The CDR3 extends over 14 amino acids. Trimming removed 2 bases at V and 0 bases at J, with 8 bases between. The CDR3 loop is CASSLGALNTEAFF. In nucleotides, the CDR3 is TGCGCCAGCAGCTTAGGGGCCCTGAACACTGAAGCTTTCTTT.

V usage is TRBV11-2 and J usage is TRBJ1-2, with D unclear. Between the trimmed V and J ends, which lost 1 base and 4 bases, there was a span of 10 bases. The CDR3 totals 14 residues. Per the germline V gene, CDR1 is SGHAT and CDR2 is FQNNGV. CDR3 residues: CASSLGVQSYGYTF. CDR3 nucleotides: TGTGCCAGCAGCTTAGGAGTACAGTCCTATGGCTACACCTTC.